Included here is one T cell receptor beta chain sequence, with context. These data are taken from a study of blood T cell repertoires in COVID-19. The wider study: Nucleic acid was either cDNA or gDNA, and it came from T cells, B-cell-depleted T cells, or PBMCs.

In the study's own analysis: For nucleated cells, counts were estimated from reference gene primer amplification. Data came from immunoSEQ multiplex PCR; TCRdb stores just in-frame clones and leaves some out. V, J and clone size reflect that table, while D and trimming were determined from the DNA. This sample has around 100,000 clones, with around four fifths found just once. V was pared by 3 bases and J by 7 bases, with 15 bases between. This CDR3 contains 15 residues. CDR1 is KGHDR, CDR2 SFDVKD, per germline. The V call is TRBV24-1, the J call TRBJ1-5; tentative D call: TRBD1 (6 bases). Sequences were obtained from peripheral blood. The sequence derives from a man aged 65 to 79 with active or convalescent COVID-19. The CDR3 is CATSDRAGARQPQHF. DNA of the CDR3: TGTGCCACCAGTGATAGGGCAGGGGCAAGGCAGCCCCAGCATTTT.